This TCR beta chain was sequenced in a study of T cell responses to AZD1222 COVID-19 vaccine. On the study more broadly: Second-dose intervals of approximately 4 or approximately 12 weeks were pooled.

This table comes from immunoSEQ multiplex PCR, and its TCRdb copy is limited to in-frame clones, with some not included. The repertoire holds 90,000 to 150,000 clones, with roughly nine tenths as singletons. Germline CDR1 is KGHSH and CDR2 is LQKENI. The CDR3 spans 16 residues. Between the trimmed V and J ends, which lost 3 bases and 0 bases, there was a span of 12 bases. Sequenced material: peripheral blood, taken on day 0 of AZD1222 vaccination. This chain links TRBV18 with TRBJ2-1; D remains ambiguous. This clonotype was sampled from an adult in good health. Here the CDR3 reads CASSPPGSLSYNEQFF. The CDR3 nucleotides read TGTGCCAGCTCACCTCCAGGTTCCCTCTCCTACAATGAGCAGTTCTTC.